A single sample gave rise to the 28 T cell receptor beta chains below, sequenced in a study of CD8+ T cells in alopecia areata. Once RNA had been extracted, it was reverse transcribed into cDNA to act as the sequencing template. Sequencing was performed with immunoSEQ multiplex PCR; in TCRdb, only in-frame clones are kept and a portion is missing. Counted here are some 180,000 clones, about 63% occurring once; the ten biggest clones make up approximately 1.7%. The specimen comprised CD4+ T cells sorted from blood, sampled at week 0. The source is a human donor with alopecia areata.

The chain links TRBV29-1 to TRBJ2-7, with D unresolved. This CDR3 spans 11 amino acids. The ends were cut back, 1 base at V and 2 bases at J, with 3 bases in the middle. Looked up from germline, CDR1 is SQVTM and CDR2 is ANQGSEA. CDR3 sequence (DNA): TGCAGCGTTGAAGTGGCCTACGAGCAGTACTTC. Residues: CSVEVAYEQYF.

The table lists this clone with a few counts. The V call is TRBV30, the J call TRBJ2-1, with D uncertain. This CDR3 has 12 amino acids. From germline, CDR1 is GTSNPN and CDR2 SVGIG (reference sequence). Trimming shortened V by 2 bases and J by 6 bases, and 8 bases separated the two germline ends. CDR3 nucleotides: TGTGCCTGGAGTTCGACGGGCAATGAGCAGTTCTTC. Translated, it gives CAWSSTGNEQFF.

CDR3 sequence reads: CAWHGGGNSPLHF. In nucleotides, the CDR3 is TGTGCCTGGCATGGTGGGGGAAATTCACCCCTCCACTTT. This rearrangement joins TRBV30 to TRBJ1-6; a weak D match, TRBD1 (5 bases). CDR3 length equals 13 residues. Germline V gives CDR1 GTSNPN, CDR2 SVGIG (reference sequence). Trimming took off 5 bases at V and 7 bases at J, with 12 bases between the two ends.

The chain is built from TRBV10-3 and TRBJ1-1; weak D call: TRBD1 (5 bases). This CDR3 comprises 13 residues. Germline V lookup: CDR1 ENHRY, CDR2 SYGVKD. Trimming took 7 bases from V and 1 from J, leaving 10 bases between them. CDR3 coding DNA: TGTGCCATCAAGCCGACAGCGAACACTGAAGCTTTCTTT. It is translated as CAIKPTANTEAFF.

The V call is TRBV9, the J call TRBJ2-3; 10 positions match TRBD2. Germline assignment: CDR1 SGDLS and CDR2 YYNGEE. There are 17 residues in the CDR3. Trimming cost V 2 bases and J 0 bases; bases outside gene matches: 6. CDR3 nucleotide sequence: TGTGCCAGCAGCGTTACTAGCGGGGCGGCCAGCACAGATACGCAGTATTTT. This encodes CASSVTSGAASTDTQYF. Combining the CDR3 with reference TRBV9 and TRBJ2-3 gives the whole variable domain DSGVTQTPKHLITATGQRVTLRCSPRSGDLSVYWYQQSLDQGLQFLIQYYNGEERAKGNILERFSAQQFPDLHSELNLSSLELGDSALYFCASSVTSGAASTDTQYFGPGTRLTVL.

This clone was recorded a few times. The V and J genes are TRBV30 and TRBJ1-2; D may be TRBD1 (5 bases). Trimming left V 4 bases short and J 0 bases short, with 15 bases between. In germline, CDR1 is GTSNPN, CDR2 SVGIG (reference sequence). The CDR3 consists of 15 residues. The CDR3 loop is CAWTYRDATNYGYTF. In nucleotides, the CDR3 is TGTGCCTGGACTTACCGGGACGCAACTAACTATGGCTACACCTTC.

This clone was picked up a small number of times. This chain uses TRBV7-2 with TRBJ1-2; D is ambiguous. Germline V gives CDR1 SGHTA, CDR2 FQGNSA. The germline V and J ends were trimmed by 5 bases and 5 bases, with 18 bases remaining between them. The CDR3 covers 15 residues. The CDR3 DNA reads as TGTGCCAGCAGCCCTCCGCGTGGCGGACCTTATGGCTACACCTTC. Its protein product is CASSPPRGGPYGYTF. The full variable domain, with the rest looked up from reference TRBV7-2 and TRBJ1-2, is GAGVSQSPSNKVTEKGKDVELRCDPISGHTALYWYRQSLGQGLEFLIYFQGNSAPDKSGLPSDRFSAERTGGSVSTLTIQRTQQEDSAVYLCASSPPRGGPYGYTFGSGTRLTVV.

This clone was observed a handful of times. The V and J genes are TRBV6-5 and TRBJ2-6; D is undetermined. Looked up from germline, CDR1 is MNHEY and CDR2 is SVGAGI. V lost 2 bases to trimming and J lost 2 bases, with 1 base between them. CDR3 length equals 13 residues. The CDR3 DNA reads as TGTGCCAGCAGTTACCCTGGGGCCAACGTCCTGACTTTC. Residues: CASSYPGANVLTF.

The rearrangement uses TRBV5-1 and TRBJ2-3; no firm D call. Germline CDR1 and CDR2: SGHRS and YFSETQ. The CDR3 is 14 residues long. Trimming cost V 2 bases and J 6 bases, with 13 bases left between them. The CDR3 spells CASSFLGQSDTQYF. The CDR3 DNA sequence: TGCGCCAGCAGCTTTCTTGGCCAATCGGATACGCAGTATTTT.

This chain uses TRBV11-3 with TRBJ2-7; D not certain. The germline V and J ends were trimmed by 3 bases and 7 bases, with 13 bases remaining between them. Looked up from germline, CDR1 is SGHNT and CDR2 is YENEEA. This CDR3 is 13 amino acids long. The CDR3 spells CASSFGSPGEQYF. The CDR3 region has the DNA TGTGCCAGCAGCTTTGGATCCCCTGGGGAGCAGTACTTC.

The CDR3 region has the DNA TGCAGCGTTGAAGGGACAGGGTTTAAAGGGCAGTACTTC. Translation: CSVEGTGFKGQYF. The chain employs TRBV29-1 and TRBJ2-7; TRBD1 aligns across 8 bases. Germline CDR1 reads SQVTM; CDR2 reads ANQGSEA. Trimming took 1 base from V and 9 from J; bases not matched to a gene: 8. This CDR3 has 13 residues.

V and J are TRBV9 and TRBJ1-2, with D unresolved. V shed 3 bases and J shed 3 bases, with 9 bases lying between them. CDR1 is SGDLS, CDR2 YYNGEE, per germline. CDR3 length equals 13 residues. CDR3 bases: TGTGCCAGCAGCGAAGGGAAGGACTATGGCTACACCTTC. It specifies CASSEGKDYGYTF.

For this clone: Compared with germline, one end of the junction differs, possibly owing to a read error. The CDR3 nucleotides are TGCGCCAGCAGCCAATACGGGGCAGGGACAGATGCGCAGTATTTT. This sequence encodes CASSQYGAGTDAQYF. The genes are TRBV4-1 and TRBJ2-3; TRBD1 agrees at 7 bases. CDR1 and CDR2 (germline): MGHRA, YSYEKL. This CDR3 region has 15 residues.

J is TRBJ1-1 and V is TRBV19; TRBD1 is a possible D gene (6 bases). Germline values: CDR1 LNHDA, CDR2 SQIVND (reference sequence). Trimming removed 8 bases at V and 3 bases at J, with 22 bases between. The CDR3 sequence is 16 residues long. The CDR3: CASADRTPFKHTEAFF. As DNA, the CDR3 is TGTGCCAGTGCTGACAGGACTCCCTTTAAGCACACTGAAGCTTTCTTT.

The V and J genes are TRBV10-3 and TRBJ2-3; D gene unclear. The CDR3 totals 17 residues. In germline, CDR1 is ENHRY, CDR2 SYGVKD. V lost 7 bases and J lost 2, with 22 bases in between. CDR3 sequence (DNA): TGTGCCATCATATGGACCCTCAGCGAGAAAGACACAGATACGCAGTATTTT. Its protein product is CAIIWTLSEKDTDTQYF.

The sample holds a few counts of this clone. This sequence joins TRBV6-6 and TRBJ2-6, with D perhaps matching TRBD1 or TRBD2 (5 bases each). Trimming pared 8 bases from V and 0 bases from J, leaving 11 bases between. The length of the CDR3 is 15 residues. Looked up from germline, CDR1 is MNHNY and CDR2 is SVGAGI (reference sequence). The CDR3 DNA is TGTGCCAGCGGACACGGAGGCTCTGGGGCCAACGTCCTGACTTTC. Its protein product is CASGHGGSGANVLTF.

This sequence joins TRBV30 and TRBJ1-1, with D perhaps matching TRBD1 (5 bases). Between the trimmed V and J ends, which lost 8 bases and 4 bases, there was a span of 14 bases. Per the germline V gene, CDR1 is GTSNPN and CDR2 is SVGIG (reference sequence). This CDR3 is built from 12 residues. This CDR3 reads CAGIQGSTEAFF. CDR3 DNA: TGTGCCGGCATTCAGGGAAGCACTGAAGCTTTCTTT.

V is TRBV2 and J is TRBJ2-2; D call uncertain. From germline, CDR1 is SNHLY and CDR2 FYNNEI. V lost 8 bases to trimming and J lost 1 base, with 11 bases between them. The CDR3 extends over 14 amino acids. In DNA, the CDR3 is TGTGCCAGCGAAATGGACGGGAACACCGGGGAGCTGTTTTTT. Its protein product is CASEMDGNTGELFF. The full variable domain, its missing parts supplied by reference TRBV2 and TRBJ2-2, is EPEVTQTPSHQVTQMGQEVILRCVPISNHLYFYWYRQILGQKVEFLVSFYNNEISEKSEIFDDQFSVERPDGSNFTLKIRSTKLEDSAMYFCASEMDGNTGELFFGEGSRLTVL.

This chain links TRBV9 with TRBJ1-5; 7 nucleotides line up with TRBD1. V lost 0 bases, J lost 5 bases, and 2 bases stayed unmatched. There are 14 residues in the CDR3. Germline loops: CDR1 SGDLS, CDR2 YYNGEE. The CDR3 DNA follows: TGTGCCAGCAGCGTAGGGGACAGCTATCAGCCCCAGCATTTT. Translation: CASSVGDSYQPQHF. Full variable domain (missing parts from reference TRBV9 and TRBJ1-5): DSGVTQTPKHLITATGQRVTLRCSPRSGDLSVYWYQQSLDQGLQFLIQYYNGEERAKGNILERFSAQQFPDLHSELNLSSLELGDSALYFCASSVGDSYQPQHFGDGTRLSIL.

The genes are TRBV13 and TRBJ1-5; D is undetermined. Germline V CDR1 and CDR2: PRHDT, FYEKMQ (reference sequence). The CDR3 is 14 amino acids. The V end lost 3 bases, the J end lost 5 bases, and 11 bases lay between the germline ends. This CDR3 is CASSFGRRDQPQHF. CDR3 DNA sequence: TGTGCCAGCAGCTTTGGGAGACGAGATCAGCCCCAGCATTTT.

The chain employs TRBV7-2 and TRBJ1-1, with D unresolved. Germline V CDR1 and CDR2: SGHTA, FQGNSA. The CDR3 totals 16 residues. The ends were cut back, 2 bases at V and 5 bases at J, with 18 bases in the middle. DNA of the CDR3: TGTGCCAGCAGCTTACTTGGAGGGCCCAAGGGAACTGAAGCTTTCTTT. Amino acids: CASSLLGGPKGTEAFF.

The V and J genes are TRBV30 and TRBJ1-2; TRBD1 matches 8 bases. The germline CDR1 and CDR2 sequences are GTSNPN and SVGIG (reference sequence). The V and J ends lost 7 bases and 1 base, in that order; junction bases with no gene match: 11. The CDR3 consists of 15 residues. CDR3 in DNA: TGTGCCTCCAACCCCGGACAGGGTCATAACTATGGCTACACCTTC. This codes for CASNPGQGHNYGYTF.

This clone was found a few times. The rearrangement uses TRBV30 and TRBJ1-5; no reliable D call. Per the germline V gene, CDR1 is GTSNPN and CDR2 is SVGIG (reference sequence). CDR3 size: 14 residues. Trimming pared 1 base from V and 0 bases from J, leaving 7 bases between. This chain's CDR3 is CAWSAENSNQPQHF. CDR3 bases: TGTGCCTGGAGTGCGGAGAATAGCAATCAGCCCCAGCATTTT.

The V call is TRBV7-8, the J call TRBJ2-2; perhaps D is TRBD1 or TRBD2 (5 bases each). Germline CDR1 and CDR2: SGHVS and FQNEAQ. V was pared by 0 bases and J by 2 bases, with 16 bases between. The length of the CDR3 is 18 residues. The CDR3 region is CASSLAFNAGRNTGELFF. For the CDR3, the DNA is TGTGCCAGCAGCTTAGCTTTTAACGCAGGGAGAAACACCGGGGAGCTGTTTTTT.

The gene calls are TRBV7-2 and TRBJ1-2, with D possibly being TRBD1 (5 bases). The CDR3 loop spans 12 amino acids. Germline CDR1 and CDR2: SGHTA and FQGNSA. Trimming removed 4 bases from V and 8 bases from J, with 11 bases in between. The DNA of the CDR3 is TGTGCCAGCAGCTCCAGGGTTCCCGGCTACACCTTC. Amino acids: CASSSRVPGYTF.

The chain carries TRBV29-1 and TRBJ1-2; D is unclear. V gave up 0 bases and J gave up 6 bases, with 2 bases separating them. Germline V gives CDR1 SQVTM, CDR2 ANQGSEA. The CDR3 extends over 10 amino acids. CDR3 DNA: TGCAGCGTTGAAGAGGATGGCTACACCTTC. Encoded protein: CSVEEDGYTF. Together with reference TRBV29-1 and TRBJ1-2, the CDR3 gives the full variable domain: SAVISQKPSRDICQRGTSLTIQCQVDSQVTMMFWYRQQPGQSLTLIATANQGSEATYESGFVIDKFPISRPNLTFSTLTVSNMSPEDSSIYLCSVEEDGYTFGSGTRLTVV.

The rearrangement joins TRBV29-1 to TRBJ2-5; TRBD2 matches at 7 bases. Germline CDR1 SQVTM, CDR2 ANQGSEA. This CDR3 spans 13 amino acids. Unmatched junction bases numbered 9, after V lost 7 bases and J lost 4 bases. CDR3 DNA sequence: TGCAGCGGGGGAGGGACCTTGGGAGAGACCCAGTACTTC. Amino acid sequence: CSGGGTLGETQYF.

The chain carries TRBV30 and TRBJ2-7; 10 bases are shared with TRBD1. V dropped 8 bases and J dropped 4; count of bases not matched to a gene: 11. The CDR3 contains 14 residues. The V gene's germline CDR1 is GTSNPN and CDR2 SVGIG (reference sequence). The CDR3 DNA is TGTGCCGTCCGGGGGACAGGGGTTAAGTACGAGCAGTACTTC. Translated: CAVRGTGVKYEQYF.